The 4 T cell receptor beta chains presented below share a single source sample, sequenced in a study of control samples from healthy donors and cancer patients. Profiled with immunoSEQ multiplex PCR; TCRdb holds only in-frame clones, not every one. The data contain 99,000 or so clones, 82% of them singletons. The sample consisted of blood. The source of these receptors is a man aged 55-75 years in good health.

The gene calls are TRBV7-6 and TRBJ2-5; TRBD2 agrees at 10 bases. CDR1 and CDR2 (germline): SGHVS, FNYEAQ. The CDR3 sequence is 15 residues long. The trim removed 5 bases at V and 1 base at J, leaving 4 bases unmatched. CDR3 nucleotide sequence: TGTGCCAGCAGCCTCCTAGCGGGGGCCCAAGAGACCCAGTACTTC. Translating it yields CASSLLAGAQETQYF.

V usage is TRBV23-1 and J usage is TRBJ1-6; a weak D match, TRBD1 (5 bases). TRBV23-1 carries the ORF label, with uncertain function. This CDR3 has 15 amino acids. V lost 10 bases to trimming and J lost 11 bases, with 24 bases between them. CDR3 bases: TGCGCCATCCTAGTTGCAGGGAATAATTATCCACCCCTCCACTTT. Amino acid sequence: CAILVAGNNYPPLHF.

The chain uses TRBV7-9 and TRBJ1-5; no clear D. The V end lost 2 bases, the J end lost 5 bases, and 7 bases lay between the germline ends. CDR1 and CDR2 (germline): SEHNR, FQNEAQ (reference sequence). CDR3 length equals 13 residues. The CDR3 DNA sequence: TGTGCCAGCAGCTTATTTCCGGATCAGCCCCAGCATTTT. It translates to CASSLFPDQPQHF.

The CDR3 is CASSLAGRRSGNTIYF. CDR3 coding DNA: TGTGCCAGCAGCTTAGCCGGCAGGCGATCTGGAAACACCATATATTTT. The rearrangement joins TRBV11-2 to TRBJ1-3, with unresolved D. The CDR3 covers 16 residues. The V and J ends lost 1 base and 1 base respectively, with 11 bases between them. Germline V gene data show CDR1 as SGHAT and CDR2 as FQNNGV. The entire variable domain, with the rest obtained from reference TRBV11-2 and TRBJ1-3, is as follows: EAGVAQSPRYKIIEKRQSVAFWCNPISGHATLYWYQQILGQGPKLLIQFQNNGVVDDSQLPKDRFSAERLKGVDSTLKIQPAKLEDSAVYLCASSLAGRRSGNTIYFGEGSWLTVV.